The rows below give T cell receptor beta chains drawn from one sample of a study of persistence of HIV-infected CD4 T cells. Antigens for these TCRs are unknown. Some clones are missing from TCRdb's copy, which holds only in-frame ones; the method was immunoSEQ multiplex PCR. In the table there are 15,000 to 20,000 clones, 75% to 85% of which are singletons. The sample in question was CD4+ T cells sorted from PBMCs after approximately 20-hour stimulation, obtained from a patient who received antiretroviral therapy. All receptors come from an adult man with HIV who was CMV-seropositive. Each CDR3 is given with its conserved first and last residue. A D gene is named only where the DNA matches it firmly. A row's size may be missing; if present it is once, few, many or a size class.

d_gene	v_gene	j_gene	abundance	CDR3nt	CDR3aa
TRBD1	TRBV2	TRBJ1-4	NA	TGTGCCAGCGGCGGCCTGGGACAAGGGGGCGCAGGCAAACTGTTTTTT	CASGGLGQGGAGKLFF
TRBD1	TRBV28	TRBJ1-5	NA	TGTGCCAGCAGTTCGGTAGACAGGGCAAATCAGCCCCAGCATTTT	CASSSVDRANQPQHF
NA	TRBV7-2	TRBJ1-1	once	TGTGCCAGCAGCTTAGTTGGTCGAACTGAAGCTTTCTTT	CASSLVGRTEAFF
TRBD1	TRBV24-1	TRBJ2-1	few	TGTGCCACCAGTGACTTACAGGGGGGTTCCTACAATGAGCAGTTCTTC	CATSDLQGGSYNEQFF
TRBD1	TRBV5-1	TRBJ2-7	NA	TGCGCCAGCAGCCCACTTGGACAGGGGACGGGGGAGCAGTACTTC	CASSPLGQGTGEQYF
NA	TRBV28	TRBJ2-7	NA	TGTGCCAGCAGTTTACGGAACGAGCAGTACTTC	CASSLRNEQYF
NA	TRBV5-1	TRBJ1-2	NA	TGCGCCAGCAGCTTGGAACAGGCGGGCTACACCTTC	CASSLEQAGYTF
NA	TRBV3-1/TRBV3-2	TRBJ2-2	NA	TGTGCCAGCAGCCAAAGTGGGGGCGCGAACACCGGGGAGCTGTTTTTT	CASSQSGGANTGELFF
TRBD1	TRBV24-1	TRBJ1-2	few	TGTGCCACCAGTGAAGGGGACAGGGGGCTAAGAGGCTACACCTTC	CATSEGDRGLRGYTF
TRBD1	TRBV6-6	TRBJ1-1	NA	TGTGCCAGTTATTACGACAGGGTGAACACTGAAGCTTTCTTT	CASYYDRVNTEAFF
NA	TRBV7-9	TRBJ2-1	NA	TGTGCCAGCAGCTTGTCCAGGAATGAGCAGTTCTTC	CASSLSRNEQFF
TRBD1	TRBV24-1	TRBJ1-5	few	TGTGCCACCAGTGATGGGACAGGGAGGAATCAGCCCCAGCATTTT	CATSDGTGRNQPQHF
NA	TRBV9	TRBJ1-4	NA	TGTGCCAGCAGCGTCCGAGGCCAACTTGCAACTAATGAAAAACTGTTTTTT	CASSVRGQLATNEKLFF
NA	TRBV2	TRBJ1-4	NA	TGTGCCAGCAGTGTTACGGGCAGGGGCCGGGAAAAACTGTTTTTT	CASSVTGRGREKLFF
TRBD2	TRBV3-1/TRBV3-2	TRBJ2-1	NA	TGTGCCAGCAGCCAAGGGGGCGGGGGGGCCAATGAGCAGTTCTTC	CASSQGGGGANEQFF
TRBD1	TRBV27	TRBJ2-7	NA	TGTGCCAGTACTGCCTACAGGGGGCGCGTCTACGAGCAGTACTTC	CASTAYRGRVYEQYF
NA	TRBV7-9	TRBJ2-1	NA	TGTGCCAGCAGCTTAACAGGGCCTTACAATGAGCAGTTCTTC	CASSLTGPYNEQFF
NA	TRBV18	TRBJ1-4	NA	TGTGCCAGTTCCCTATCAACGCGGCGTTTAAATGAAAAACTGTTTTTT	CASSLSTRRLNEKLFF
NA	TRBV5-1	TRBJ2-3	NA	TGCGCCAGCAGCGTGGGGGGGGCCACAGATACGCAGTATTTT	CASSVGGATDTQYF
TRBD1	TRBV28	TRBJ1-6	NA	TGTGCCAGCAGCCTACAGGGGGGCAATTCACCCCTCCACTTT	CASSLQGGNSPLHF
TRBD1	TRBV18	TRBJ1-1	NA	TGTGCCAGCTCATCACAGGGGAGAAACACTGAAGCTTTCTTT	CASSSQGRNTEAFF
TRBD1	TRBV27	TRBJ1-4	NA	TGTGCCAGCAGTTTCGGACAGGCTAATGAAAAACTGTTTTTT	CASSFGQANEKLFF
NA	TRBV5-6	TRBJ2-7	NA	TGTGCCAGCAGCCTCAAGGGCATCCAGCGCGAGCAGTACTTC	CASSLKGIQREQYF
NA	TRBV29-1	TRBJ2-2	NA	TGCAGCGTGGGTGTGACGAACACCGGGGAGCTGTTTTTT	CSVGVTNTGELFF
NA	TRBV3-1/TRBV3-2	TRBJ1-5	NA	TGTGCCAGCAGCCAAGGCGCGGGGGGGGCCAATCAGCCCCAGCATTTT	CASSQGAGGANQPQHF
NA	TRBV19	TRBJ2-1	NA	TGTGCCAGTAGTATTGGAGGTTCCTACAATGAGCAGTTCTTC	CASSIGGSYNEQFF
NA	TRBV6-6	TRBJ1-2	NA	TGTGCCAGCAGCAAGGAAAACTATGGCTACACCTTC	CASSKENYGYTF
TRBD2	TRBV19	TRBJ2-7	few	TGTGCCAGTAGTGCCTCAGCGGGGCCGGGATGGGACGAGCAGTACTTC	CASSASAGPGWDEQYF
NA	TRBV5-4	TRBJ1-2	NA	TGTGCCAGCAGCTCATCCCTCTTCACAGACCATCCTGGCTACACCTTC	CASSSSLFTDHPGYTF
NA	TRBV19	TRBJ1-3	few	TGTGCCAGTAGTCGGAACGGGGCCTTCTCTGGAAACACCATATATTTT	CASSRNGAFSGNTIYF
NA	TRBV7-9	TRBJ1-1	NA	TGTGCCAGCAGCTCATCAGGGGTAGTTGAAGCTTTCTTT	CASSSSGVVEAFF
NA	TRBV28	TRBJ1-6	NA	TGTGCCAGCAACCTCTCGGGGGAGCGTTCACCCCTCCACTTT	CASNLSGERSPLHF
TRBD2	TRBV5-1	TRBJ2-3	NA	TGCGCCAGCAGCTTGGAGAATAGCGGGTCAGGAGATACGCAGTATTTT	CASSLENSGSGDTQYF
TRBD1	TRBV19	TRBJ2-3	NA	TGTGCCAGTAGTATAGATCTAGGGGGCCCAGATACGCAGTATTTT	CASSIDLGGPDTQYF
TRBD1	TRBV28	TRBJ1-4	NA	TGTGCCAGCAGTTTGCCGGGACAGGGGTATGAAAAACTGTTTTTT	CASSLPGQGYEKLFF
NA	TRBV6-9	TRBJ1-1	NA	TGTGCCAGCAGTTACCCCGAGAGCACTGAAGCTTTCTTT	CASSYPESTEAFF
TRBD1	TRBV24-1	TRBJ2-3	NA	TGTGCCACCAGTGATGCCTCCGGGACAGGGGGGAGAGATACGCAGTATTTT	CATSDASGTGGRDTQYF
TRBD1	TRBV3-1/TRBV3-2	TRBJ1-5	NA	TGTGCCAGCAGCTACACGGGACAGGGGGCTTGGTTAGGCAATCAGCCCCAGCATTTT	CASSYTGQGAWLGNQPQHF
TRBD2	TRBV24-1	TRBJ2-3	NA	TGTGCCACCAGCGCTCGCGGAGCGGGGGGCCAGGATACGCAGTATTTT	CATSARGAGGQDTQYF
NA	TRBV14	TRBJ1-2	NA	TGTGCCAGCAGCCCCCTCGGGATTAACTATGGCTACACCTTC	CASSPLGINYGYTF
TRBD1	TRBV15	TRBJ2-7	NA	TGTGCCACCAGCAGAGATGTACAGGGGAGCGACGAGCAGTACTTC	CATSRDVQGSDEQYF
NA	TRBV6-5	TRBJ1-5	NA	TGTGCCAGCAGGGGGATAACCGGGCAGCCCCAGCATTTT	CASRGITGQPQHF
NA	TRBV11-3	TRBJ2-2	NA	TGTGCCAGCAGCGACGATATCGGGGGAACCGGGGAGCTGTTTTTT	CASSDDIGGTGELFF
TRBD1	TRBV3-1/TRBV3-2	TRBJ2-2	NA	TGTGCCAGCAGTCCAAACAGGGGCGGGGAGCTGTTTTTT	CASSPNRGGELFF
NA	TRBV24-1	TRBJ2-1	NA	TGTGCCACCAGTGACGCGACAGGATACAATGAGCAGTTCTTC	CATSDATGYNEQFF
TRBD2	TRBV6-5	TRBJ2-7	NA	TGTGCCAGCAGTTCTTCCGGGGGGGGGCGTGGAGAGCAGTACTTC	CASSSSGGGRGEQYF
NA	TRBV7-3	TRBJ2-3	NA	TGTGCCAGCAGCCTTACCGGGACAACCGCAGATACGCAGTATTTT	CASSLTGTTADTQYF
NA	TRBV19	TRBJ1-6	NA	TGTGCCAGTACGCGGGGCCTTAATTCACCCCTCCACTTT	CASTRGLNSPLHF
NA	TRBV19	TRBJ1-6	NA	TGTGCCAGTAGGACGGGGGGTGGCTCCTATAATTCACCCCTCCACTTT	CASRTGGGSYNSPLHF